Reported below is one TCR beta chain. The sample is drawn from a study of blood T cell repertoires in COVID-19. Study-level information: Some COVID-19 samples were acute and others convalescent; all came from the United States, Italy and Spain.

The CDR3 contains 16 residues. Germline CDR1 reads SEHNR; CDR2 reads FQNEAQ (reference sequence). J gave up 4 bases and V 5 bases, and 5 bases lay outside the gene matches. Repertoires were generated with immunoSEQ multiplex PCR, while TCRdb's copy carries only in-frame clones and drops some. The top ten clones hold 7.9% of a sample with some 110,000 clones, 85% to 90% of them seen once. The sequenced sample was peripheral blood. The gene calls are TRBV7-9 and TRBJ2-3; the match to TRBD2 covers 14 bases. This sequence originates from a man aged 65 to 79 who had recovered from COVID-19. In DNA form, the CDR3 reads TGTGCCAGCAGCCCGGGACTAGCGGGGGAATCAGATACGCAGTATTTT. Amino acids: CASSPGLAGESDTQYF.